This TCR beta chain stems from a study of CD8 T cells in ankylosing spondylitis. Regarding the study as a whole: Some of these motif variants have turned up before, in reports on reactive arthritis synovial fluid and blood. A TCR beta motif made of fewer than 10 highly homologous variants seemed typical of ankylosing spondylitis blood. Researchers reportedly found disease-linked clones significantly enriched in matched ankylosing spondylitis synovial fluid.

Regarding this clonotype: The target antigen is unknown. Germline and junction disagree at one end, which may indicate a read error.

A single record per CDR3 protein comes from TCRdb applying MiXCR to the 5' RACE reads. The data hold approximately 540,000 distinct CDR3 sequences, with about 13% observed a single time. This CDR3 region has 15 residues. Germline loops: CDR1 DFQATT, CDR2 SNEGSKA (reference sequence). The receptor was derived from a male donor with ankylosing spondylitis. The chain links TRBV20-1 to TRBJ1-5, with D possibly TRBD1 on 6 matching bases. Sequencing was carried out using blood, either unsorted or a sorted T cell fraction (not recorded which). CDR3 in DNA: TGCTGTGCTAGACCCTGGGGGGGGCAGGAACAGCCCCAGCATTTT. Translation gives CCARPWGGQEQPQHF.